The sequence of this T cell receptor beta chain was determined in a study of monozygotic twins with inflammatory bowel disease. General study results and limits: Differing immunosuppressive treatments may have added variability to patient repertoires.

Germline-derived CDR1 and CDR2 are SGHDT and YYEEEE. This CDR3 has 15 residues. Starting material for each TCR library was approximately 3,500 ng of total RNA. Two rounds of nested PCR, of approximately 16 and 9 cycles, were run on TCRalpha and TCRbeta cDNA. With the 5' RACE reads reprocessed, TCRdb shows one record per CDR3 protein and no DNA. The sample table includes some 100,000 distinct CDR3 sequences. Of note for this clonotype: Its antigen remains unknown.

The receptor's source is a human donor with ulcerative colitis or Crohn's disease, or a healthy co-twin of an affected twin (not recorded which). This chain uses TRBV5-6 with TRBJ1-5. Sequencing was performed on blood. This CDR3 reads CASSFGRDSNQPQHF.